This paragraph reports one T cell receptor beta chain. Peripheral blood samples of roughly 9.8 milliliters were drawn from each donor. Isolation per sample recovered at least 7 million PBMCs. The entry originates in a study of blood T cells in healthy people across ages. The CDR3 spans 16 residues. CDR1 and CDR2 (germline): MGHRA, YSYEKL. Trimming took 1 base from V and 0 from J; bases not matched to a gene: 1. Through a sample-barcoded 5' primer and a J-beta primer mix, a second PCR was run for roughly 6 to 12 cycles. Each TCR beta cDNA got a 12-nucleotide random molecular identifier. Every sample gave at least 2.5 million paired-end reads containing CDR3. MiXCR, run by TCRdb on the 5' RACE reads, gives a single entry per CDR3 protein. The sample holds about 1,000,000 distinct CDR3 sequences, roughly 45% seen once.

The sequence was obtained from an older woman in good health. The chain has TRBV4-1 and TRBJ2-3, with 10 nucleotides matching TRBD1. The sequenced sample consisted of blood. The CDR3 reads CASSQGDRGSTDTQYF. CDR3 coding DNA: TGCGCCAGCAGCCAAGGGGACAGGGGTAGCACAGATACGCAGTATTTT.